One and the same sample provided the 23 T cell receptor beta chains below, sequenced in a study of T-cell reconstitution after alpha-beta-depleted transplantation in children. The library targeted TCRbeta and was prepared with unique molecular identifiers. Each CDR3 protein is one row after TCRdb ran MiXCR on the PCR reads. The top ten clones hold about 3.1% of a sample with some 550,000 distinct CDR3 sequences, 15% to 20% of them seen once. The material sequenced was PBMCs from the stem cell graft donor, taken from the stem cell graft. The receptors shown here come from a human donor who donated a stem cell graft to a child with acute lymphoblastic leukemia.

The rearrangement uses TRBV14 and TRBJ1-5; TRBD1 aligns across 7 bases. The CDR3 length is 15 residues. The trim removed 5 bases at V and 0 bases at J, leaving 4 bases unmatched. The germline V gene has CDR1 SGHDN and CDR2 FVKESK. CDR3 amino acids: CASSSGQPSNQPQHF. The CDR3 DNA is TGTGCCAGCAGCTCGGGACAGCCTAGCAATCAGCCCCAGCATTTT.

The sample holds a few counts of this clonotype. The chain combines TRBV6-1 with TRBJ2-7; D is possibly TRBD1 (5 bases). This CDR3 comprises 13 residues. Germline V lookup: CDR1 MNHNS, CDR2 SASEGT. Trimming shortened V by 3 bases and J by 2 bases, and 8 bases separated the two germline ends. Here the CDR3 DNA reads TGTGCCAGCAGTGACCGGACAACCTACGAGCAGTACTTC. It translates to CASSDRTTYEQYF.

The chain uses TRBV12-3 or TRBV12-4 and TRBJ1-2, with D possibly being TRBD1 (5 bases). The CDR3 is 16 residues long. Trimming pared 3 bases from V and 4 bases from J, leaving 18 bases between. CDR3 residues: CASSLGTTSRIYGYTF. CDR3 DNA: TGTGCCAGCAGTTTGGGGACTACGAGTAGGATCTATGGCTACACCTTC.

The V gene is TRBV12-3 or TRBV12-4, the J gene TRBJ2-3; possibly TRBD1 or TRBD2 for D (5 bases each). Trimming shortened V by 8 bases and J by 7 bases, and 16 bases separated the two germline ends. The CDR3 spans 13 residues. The CDR3 DNA is TGTGCCAGCGGCCCCGGGACGGCTAATACGCAGTATTTT. As protein: CASGPGTANTQYF.

In its sample, this clonotype was seen many times. The chain has TRBV27 and TRBJ1-6; no clear D. The CDR3 has 12 residues. Germline V CDR1 and CDR2: MNHEY, SMNVEV (reference sequence). With 1 base removed from V and 5 bases from J, the gap between germline ends came to 0 bases. CDR3 in DNA: TGTGCCAGCAGTTTATATAATTCACCCCTCCACTTT. Encoded protein: CASSLYNSPLHF.

This clonotype has a handful of counts. The chain employs TRBV5-1 and TRBJ1-1, with D unresolved. The germline CDR1 and CDR2 sequences are SGHRS and YFSETQ. V gave up 0 bases and J gave up 0 bases, with 6 bases separating them. The CDR3 covers 14 residues. The CDR3 DNA follows: TGCGCCAGCAGCTTGGCTATCTTGAACACTGAAGCTTTCTTT. Translating gives CASSLAILNTEAFF.

This clonotype was counted between two and nine times. The rearrangement joins TRBV5-1 to TRBJ2-7, with TRBD1 as a possible D gene (6 bases). The CDR3 is 16 residues long. Germline V gene data show CDR1 as SGHRS and CDR2 as YFSETQ. V lost 3 bases and J 1 base, leaving 17 bases between the germline ends. CDR3 sequence: CASSWTSGTISYEQYF. The CDR3 DNA sequence: TGCGCCAGCAGCTGGACCTCCGGGACAATTTCCTACGAGCAGTACTTC. Using reference TRBV5-1 and TRBJ2-7 for the parts outside the CDR3, the full variable domain is KAGVTQTPRYLIKTRGQQVTLSCSPISGHRSVSWYQQTPGQGLQFLFEYFSETQRNKGNFPGRFSGRQFSNSRSEMNVSTLELGDSALYLCASSWTSGTISYEQYFGPGTRLTVT.

This clonotype appeared a few times. The chain combines TRBV27 with TRBJ2-7; TRBD1 matches 12 bases. Germline lookup yields CDR1 MNHEY and CDR2 SMNVEV (reference sequence). The CDR3 sequence is 14 residues long. J was trimmed by 6 bases and V by 3 bases; bases with no gene match: 3. Here the CDR3 reads CASSFGTGGAEQYF. As DNA, the CDR3 is TGTGCCAGCAGTTTTGGGACAGGGGGCGCCGAGCAGTACTTC.

This clonotype was counted a few times. Here the CDR3 reads CASSRTGTGLREQYF. CDR3 DNA sequence: TGCGCCAGCAGCCGGACCGGGACAGGGCTAAGAGAGCAGTACTTC. The chain recombines TRBV4-1 with TRBJ2-7; 9 bases line up with TRBD1. Germline CDR1 MGHRA, CDR2 YSYEKL. There are 15 residues in the CDR3. Losses at the gene ends were 4 bases for V and 7 bases for J; bases not matched to a gene: 11.

V usage is TRBV5-1 and J usage is TRBJ2-7, with D perhaps matching TRBD1 (6 bases). In germline, CDR1 is SGHRS, CDR2 YFSETQ. V lost 1 base to trimming and J lost 0 bases, with 11 bases between them. This CDR3 region has 15 residues. The CDR3 here is CASSLRDMSSYEQYF. Written as DNA, the CDR3 is TGCGCCAGCAGCTTGCGGGACATGAGCTCCTACGAGCAGTACTTC.

The rearrangement joins TRBV7-2 to TRBJ2-3; 11 bases agree with TRBD2. The V segment lost 6 bases and the J segment 1 base; nucleotides outside the gene matches: 6. Germline V gene data show CDR1 as SGHTA and CDR2 as FQGNSA. CDR3 length: 16 amino acids. This CDR3 reads CASSYSGLAGTDTQYF. The CDR3 bases are TGTGCCAGCAGTTATTCGGGACTAGCGGGCACAGATACGCAGTATTTT.

Many counts were recorded for this clonotype. The chain employs TRBV27 and TRBJ2-7, with D perhaps matching TRBD1 (6 bases). Looked up from germline, CDR1 is MNHEY and CDR2 is SMNVEV (reference sequence). Between the trimmed V and J ends, which lost 0 bases and 3 bases, there was a span of 12 bases. The CDR3 extends over 15 amino acids. The CDR3 DNA follows: TGTGCCAGCAGTTTATCGGAGACAGGTCACTACGAGCAGTACTTC. It specifies CASSLSETGHYEQYF.

J is TRBJ2-7 and V is TRBV7-6; tentatively, D is TRBD1 (5 bases). V dropped 1 base and J dropped 2 bases, with 12 bases sitting between them. The germline V gene encodes CDR1 SGHVS and CDR2 FNYEAQ. The CDR3 covers 15 residues. CDR3 protein: CASSLGAPGPYEQYF. In nucleotides, the CDR3 is TGTGCCAGCAGCTTAGGGGCCCCAGGGCCCTACGAGCAGTACTTC.

The chain joins TRBV7-2 to TRBJ2-5; D may be TRBD1 (6 bases). Per the germline V gene, CDR1 is SGHTA and CDR2 is FQGNSA. The V and J ends lost 4 bases and 7 bases respectively, with 16 bases between them. The CDR3 has 14 residues. This chain's CDR3 is CASSSDRTVGTQYF. CDR3 bases: TGTGCCAGCAGCTCCGACAGGACCGTCGGGACCCAGTACTTC.

This clonotype was detected a few times. The rearrangement links TRBV3-1 to TRBJ1-3, with D maybe TRBD1 (5 bases). V lost 4 bases and J lost 9, with 13 bases in between. Germline-derived CDR1 and CDR2 are LGHDT and YNNKEL (reference sequence). The CDR3 covers 13 residues. DNA for the CDR3: TGTGCCAGCAGCCCACAGGTCGGAGGCACCATATATTTT. Encoded protein: CASSPQVGGTIYF.

This clonotype has more than one count but fewer than ten. This chain uses TRBV5-1 with TRBJ2-1, with D perhaps TRBD1 (5 bases). Germline CDR1 is SGHRS and CDR2 is YFSETQ. V lost 1 base, J lost 10 bases, and 24 bases lay in between. CDR3 length: 17 amino acids. In nucleotides, the CDR3 is TGCGCCAGCAGCTTGACTACAGGCCAAGCCGTTCCCAAGGAGCAGTTCTTC. This encodes CASSLTTGQAVPKEQFF. Full variable domain (missing parts from reference TRBV5-1 and TRBJ2-1): KAGVTQTPRYLIKTRGQQVTLSCSPISGHRSVSWYQQTPGQGLQFLFEYFSETQRNKGNFPGRFSGRQFSNSRSEMNVSTLELGDSALYLCASSLTTGQAVPKEQFFGPGTRLTVL.

This clonotype has a handful of counts. V usage is TRBV15 and J usage is TRBJ2-7; 7 bases agree with TRBD2. The CDR3 spans 18 residues. Unmatched junction bases numbered 17, after V lost 3 bases and J lost 3 bases. CDR1 and CDR2 from the germline V gene are LNHNV and YYDKDF (reference sequence). The CDR3 loop reads CATSSLYTNLGTIYEQYF. The CDR3, as DNA: TGTGCCACCAGCAGCCTTTACACCAACCTCGGGACTATCTACGAGCAGTACTTC.

J is TRBJ2-1 and V is TRBV7-9; 8 bases are shared with TRBD2. The J segment lost 10 bases and the V segment lost 4 bases, leaving 18 bases of the junction unmatched. The CDR3 sequence is 17 residues long. Germline V gives CDR1 SEHNR, CDR2 FQNEAQ (reference sequence). The CDR3 DNA reads TGTGCCAGCAGCTCCTTTCCCCCCGGGACTAGGGTTAAAGAGCAGTTCTTC. Translation gives CASSSFPPGTRVKEQFF.

In this sample, this clonotype turned up once. The chain employs TRBV30 and TRBJ2-3; no reliable D call. Germline CDR1 reads GTSNPN; CDR2 reads SVGIG (reference sequence). CDR3 size: 13 residues. The germline V and J ends were trimmed by 0 bases and 1 base, with 5 bases remaining between them. CDR3 protein: CAWSVSGTDTQYF. CDR3 DNA sequence: TGTGCCTGGAGTGTTAGTGGCACAGATACGCAGTATTTT. The entire variable domain, with the rest obtained from reference TRBV30 and TRBJ2-3, is as follows: SQTIHQWPATLVQPVGSPLSLECTVEGTSNPNLYWYRQAAGRGLQLLFYSVGIGQISSEVPQNLSASRPQDRQFILSSKKLLLSDSGFYLCAWSVSGTDTQYFGPGTRLTVL.

V is TRBV18 and J is TRBJ1-2; a possible D gene is TRBD1 (5 bases). Germline V lookup: CDR1 KGHSH, CDR2 LQKENI. The CDR3 extends over 14 amino acids. Trimming removed 3 bases from V and 4 bases from J, with 12 bases in between. CDR3 in amino acids: CASSPGGTGYGYTF. For the CDR3, the DNA is TGTGCCAGCTCACCCGGGGGAACGGGCTATGGCTACACCTTC.

A few counts support this clonotype. This chain joins TRBV20-1 and TRBJ2-5, with D possibly matching TRBD2 (5 bases). CDR3 length: 13 amino acids. V lost 3 bases to trimming and J lost 5 bases, with 13 bases between them. CDR1 is DFQATT and CDR2 is SNEGSKA in the germline V gene (reference sequence). In DNA form, the CDR3 reads TGCAGTGCTAGTAATCGGGGTCCCGAGACCCAGTACTTC. It encodes CSASNRGPETQYF.

At least ten counts were recorded for this clonotype. The chain is built from TRBV27 and TRBJ1-2; tentative D call: TRBD1 (5 bases). From germline, CDR1 is MNHEY and CDR2 SMNVEV (reference sequence). V gave up 2 bases and J gave up 8 bases, with 9 bases separating them. The CDR3 spans 12 residues. This CDR3 is CASSLGGRGYTF. The CDR3 DNA reads TGTGCCAGCAGTTTAGGGGGAAGAGGCTACACCTTC.

In DNA form, the CDR3 reads TGTGCCAGCAGCTTAGGACGGGAGCAAGAGACCCAGTACTTC. Translating it yields CASSLGREQETQYF. The J gene is TRBJ2-5, the V gene TRBV7-6, with TRBD2 as a possible D gene (6 bases). This CDR3 contains 14 residues. Germline V lookup: CDR1 SGHVS, CDR2 FNYEAQ. V lost 1 base, J lost 2 bases, and 8 bases lay in between.